Here is one T cell receptor (beta chain) with its context. The data are from a study of T cell changes during pregnancy in multiple sclerosis. This table comes from immunoSEQ multiplex PCR, and its TCRdb copy is limited to in-frame clones, with some not included. The sample holds approximately 22,000 clones, just under 85% seen once. Germline loops: CDR1 SGHTS, CDR2 YDEGEE. There are 17 residues in the CDR3. V lost 0 bases and J lost 5; bases outside the gene matches: 7. The chain has TRBV5-8 and TRBJ2-1; TRBD2 agrees at 11 bases. Sequenced material: CD8+ T cells from peripheral blood mononuclear cells, taken in the first trimester of pregnancy. The receptor was derived from a female donor in good health, enrolled as a control in a pregnancy study. The CDR3 protein is CASSLVALAGAHNEQFF. CDR3 nucleotides: TGTGCCAGCAGCTTGGTCGCACTAGCGGGGGCCCACAATGAGCAGTTCTTC.